This TCR beta chain was sequenced in a study of cytomegalovirus exposure and HLA in healthy donors. The CDR3 sequence is 13 residues long. With 6 bases removed from V and 3 bases from J, the gap between germline ends came to 12 bases. The germline CDR1 and CDR2 sequences are MNHNS and SASEGT. Primers: 60 Vbeta forward and 13 Jbeta reverse. Generated by immunoSEQ multiplex PCR, the TCRdb table keeps only in-frame clones and is missing some. Recorded here are about 140,000 clones; the top ten clones represent about 2.5%. The rearrangement links TRBV6-1 to TRBJ2-7; D unclear. The sequence came from a man aged 40-55 years in good health and CMV-seronegative. Sequences were obtained from PBMCs. CDR3 sequence: CASRNRPLYEQYF. The CDR3 DNA reads as TGTGCCAGCAGAAACAGACCCCTCTACGAGCAGTACTTC.